These T cell receptor beta chains were read from a single sample in a study of glioma-infiltrating T cells. Using its own MiXCR run on the multiplex PCR reads, TCRdb lists one record per CDR3 protein. This sample carries 44,000 or so distinct CDR3 sequences, about a fifth of them seen once, and the ten largest clones take approximately 6.4%. Material for sequencing was glioma tissue, nonneoplastic brain tissue, or PBMCs (not recorded which). Every receptor here comes from a human donor with low-grade glioma or glioblastoma, undergoing nonglioma brain surgery, or in good health (not recorded which). The CDR3 runs from the conserved cysteine through the conserved F or W. Fields, in order: D gene, J gene, V gene, clone size, CDR3 DNA, CDR3 protein. D genes are given only for firm matches. Size values are once, few and many counts, or a class for expanded clones, and some rows have none.

D: TRBD1
J: TRBJ1-6
V: TRBV7-9
size: many
DNA: TGTGCCAGCAGCTCCCGACAGGGCCCAAGTCGGAATTCACCCCTCCACTTT
CDR3: CASSSRQGPSRNSPLHF

D: TRBD1
J: TRBJ2-4
V: TRBV7-2
size: many
DNA: TGTGCCAGCAGCCAGACAGGGGGTGGTAACATTCAGTACTTC
CDR3: CASSQTGGGNIQYF

D: TRBD2
J: TRBJ2-1
V: TRBV29-1
size: -
DNA: TGCAGCGTTGACGGACAGCGGGAGACCAATGAGCAGTTCTTC
CDR3: CSVDGQRETNEQFF

D: -
J: TRBJ1-2
V: TRBV10-3
size: many
DNA: TGTGCCATCAGTGAGTCGGCAGGGAACTATGGCTACACCTTC
CDR3: CAISESAGNYGYTF

D: TRBD2
J: TRBJ2-1
V: TRBV2
size: -
DNA: TGTGCCAGCAGTATGACGGGACTAGGACTCAATGAGCAGTTCTTC
CDR3: CASSMTGLGLNEQFF

D: -
J: TRBJ2-7
V: TRBV6-1
size: -
DNA: TGTGTTAGCAGTGAATACCGGGTAGGGACCTACGAGCAGTACTTC
CDR3: CVSSEYRVGTYEQYF

D: -
J: TRBJ2-5
V: TRBV27
size: medium-sized
DNA: TGTGCCAGCAGTTTAACTGGAAAGGGCCAAGAGACCCAGTACTTC
CDR3: CASSLTGKGQETQYF

D: TRBD1
J: TRBJ1-3
V: TRBV27
size: many
DNA: TGTGCCAGCAGTCCGCGGGACAGCGGAAACACCATATATTTT
CDR3: CASSPRDSGNTIYF

D: -
J: TRBJ1-1
V: TRBV3-1
size: many
DNA: TGTGCCAGCAGCCAAGCTGGGGTATCAGAAGCTTTCTTT
CDR3: CASSQAGVSEAFF

D: -
J: TRBJ2-1
V: TRBV19
size: -
DNA: TGTACCAGTAGTACCCGCCCCAGCTCCTACAATGAGCAGTTCTTC
CDR3: CTSSTRPSSYNEQFF

D: -
J: TRBJ1-5
V: TRBV4-1
size: many
DNA: TGCGCCAGCAGCCAACCAGGTTATAGCAATCAGCCCCAGCATTTT
CDR3: CASSQPGYSNQPQHF

D: -
J: TRBJ2-5
V: TRBV27
size: -
DNA: TGTGCCAGCGGGGAACTAGCTGGGGGCAAGACCCAGTACTTC
CDR3: CASGELAGGKTQYF

D: -
J: TRBJ2-3
V: TRBV5-1
size: few
DNA: TGCGCCAGCAGCCTCAAGGAGGCAGATACGCAGTATTTT
CDR3: CASSLKEADTQYF

D: -
J: TRBJ2-1
V: TRBV4-1
size: -
DNA: TGCGCCAGCAGCCCAGGTATTGGGTCAGTTCCTGGCAATAAGCAGTTCTTC
CDR3: CASSPGIGSVPGNKQFF

D: -
J: TRBJ1-1
V: TRBV28
size: many
DNA: TGTGCCAGCTTCAGGGAATCGAAGAACACTGAAGCTTTCTTT
CDR3: CASFRESKNTEAFF

D: -
J: TRBJ2-1
V: TRBV6-6
size: many
DNA: TGTGCCAGCAGTTACTCGATAGGGGATTACGAGAATGAGCAGTTCTTC
CDR3: CASSYSIGDYENEQFF

D: -
J: TRBJ2-1
V: TRBV4-2
size: -
DNA: TGTGCCAGCAGCCAAGAACGGAAAGCCCTCTACAATGAGCAGTTCTTC
CDR3: CASSQERKALYNEQFF

D: -
J: TRBJ2-3
V: TRBV6-2/TRBV6-3
size: -
DNA: TGTGCCAGCAGCCCTCCGAGGGCAGATACGCAGTATTTT
CDR3: CASSPPRADTQYF

D: TRBD1
J: TRBJ2-1
V: TRBV5-1
size: many
DNA: TGCGCCAGCGATATTGGACAGGGCATTGAGCAGTTCTTC
CDR3: CASDIGQGIEQFF

D: -
J: TRBJ2-6
V: TRBV28
size: few
DNA: TGTGCCAGCGGATTGAGCTCTGGGGCCAACGTCCTGACTTTC
CDR3: CASGLSSGANVLTF

D: -
J: TRBJ2-1
V: TRBV29-1
size: -
DNA: TGCAGCGTTGAAATAGAAGAAGAAGCCAATGAGCAGTTCTTC
CDR3: CSVEIEEEANEQFF

D: -
J: TRBJ1-1
V: TRBV5-1
size: -
DNA: TGCGCCAGCAGCTTGCGAACCCCTAACACTGAAGCTTTCTTT
CDR3: CASSLRTPNTEAFF

D: TRBD1
J: TRBJ2-7
V: TRBV29-1
size: few
DNA: TGCAGCGTTGAAGAGGGACAGGGGGCGTTCGAGCAGTACTTC
CDR3: CSVEEGQGAFEQYF

D: -
J: TRBJ1-4
V: TRBV27
size: many
DNA: TGTGCCAGCAGTTTTGGGGGTAATGAAAAACTGTTTTTT
CDR3: CASSFGGNEKLFF

D: -
J: TRBJ2-7
V: TRBV16
size: few
DNA: TGTGCCAGCAGCCAATTGAACAGACTCTACGAGCAGTACTTC
CDR3: CASSQLNRLYEQYF

D: TRBD1
J: TRBJ2-7
V: TRBV5-4
size: many
DNA: TGTGCCAGCAGCCCTATGACAGGGGAGTACGAGCAGTACTTC
CDR3: CASSPMTGEYEQYF

D: -
J: TRBJ1-2
V: TRBV7-9
size: many
DNA: TGTGCCAGCAGCTACAGCGCAGAGTTTACTAACTATGGCTACACCTTC
CDR3: CASSYSAEFTNYGYTF

D: -
J: TRBJ1-1
V: TRBV6-9
size: -
DNA: TGTGCCGGCAGCTACGGGGGCCTTGTGAACACTGAAGCTTTCTTT
CDR3: CAGSYGGLVNTEAFF

D: -
J: TRBJ1-3
V: TRBV2
size: many
DNA: TGTGCCAGCAGTGCTACCGACAGGCGCTCTGGAAACACCATATATTTT
CDR3: CASSATDRRSGNTIYF

D: TRBD2
J: TRBJ2-1
V: TRBV4-1
size: many
DNA: TGCGCCAGCAGCCAAGCGGCTAGCGGGGGGGGGTACAATGAGCAGTTCTTC
CDR3: CASSQAASGGGYNEQFF

D: -
J: TRBJ2-7
V: TRBV30
size: few
DNA: TGTGCCTGGAGTGTTCCTAGAGTCGCGGCATACGAGCAGTACTTC
CDR3: CAWSVPRVAAYEQYF

D: TRBD1
J: TRBJ1-6
V: TRBV2
size: many
DNA: TGTGCCAGCAGGGAAACAGGGGGGCGAAATTCACCCCTCCACTTT
CDR3: CASRETGGRNSPLHF

D: -
J: TRBJ2-7
V: TRBV27
size: -
DNA: TGTGCCAGCAGTTCTAGAGGAGAAAAATACGAGCAGTACTTC
CDR3: CASSSRGEKYEQYF

D: -
J: TRBJ2-3
V: TRBV11-2
size: many
DNA: TGTGCCAGCAGCTTGTCCCTCCCAGATACGCAGTATTTT
CDR3: CASSLSLPDTQYF

D: -
J: TRBJ2-7
V: TRBV6-1
size: many
DNA: TGTGCCAGCAGTGAAGCGGGACTTCTAGAGCAGTACTTC
CDR3: CASSEAGLLEQYF

D: -
J: TRBJ2-1
V: TRBV27
size: -
DNA: TGTGCCAGCAGTTGGAGGAATGAGCAGTTCTTC
CDR3: CASSWRNEQFF

D: -
J: TRBJ2-5
V: TRBV29-1
size: -
DNA: TGCAGCGTTCGACCGACAGAAGCAGAGACCCAGTACTTC
CDR3: CSVRPTEAETQYF

D: -
J: TRBJ1-5
V: TRBV12-3/TRBV12-4
size: many
DNA: TGTGCCAGCAGTCCCGACCTTCTTCCAAATCAGCCCCAGCATTTT
CDR3: CASSPDLLPNQPQHF

D: -
J: TRBJ1-1
V: TRBV25-1
size: medium-sized
DNA: TGTGCCAGCAGTGCGTTACGGAACACTGAAGCTTTCTTT
CDR3: CASSALRNTEAFF

D: -
J: TRBJ2-1
V: TRBV20-1
size: -
DNA: TGCAGTGCTACGGACAAGATCGAGCAGTTTTTC
CDR3: CSATDKIEQFF

D: TRBD1
J: TRBJ2-7
V: TRBV4-1
size: many
DNA: TGCGCCAGCAGCCAAGCGTCCGGGACAGGCCTTTCCTACGAGCAGTACTTC
CDR3: CASSQASGTGLSYEQYF

D: TRBD2
J: TRBJ2-1
V: TRBV4-1
size: many
DNA: TGCGCCAGCAGCCAAGAAGTGGGCGGGGGGGCCAGTGAGCAGTTCTTC
CDR3: CASSQEVGGGASEQFF